This TCR beta chain is from a study of blood T cell repertoires in COVID-19 (dated by TCRdb to about 2020). In terms of the full investigation: Collaborator samples came from the United States, Italy and Spain and covered acute and convalescent phases of COVID-19. The material from the prospective study consisted of cDNA or gDNA derived from T cells, B-cell-depleted T cells, or PBMCs. Subjects who had been exposed to COVID-19, were actively infected with it, or had recovered from it provided the deeply sampled blood TCRbeta repertoires that made up the dataset. The repertoires were released in a freely available public database intended as a resource for research on the immune response to SARS-CoV-2. Samples were obtained from the ongoing ImmuneRACE study (first 160 participants) and from 1,254 subjects provided by 6 global collaborators. Sample metadata almost always included a de-identified subject ID, COVID-19 status, age in years and sex. HLA class I and class II types, where available, came from metadata supplied by the sample provider rather than from assay-based typing. The study at large found these results: The quantity of clinical and demographic metadata differed by source and by participant and was supplied without curation.

Whole blood was collected in K2EDTA tubes by collaborating institutions according to the institutions' own protocols. For TCRbeta analysis, collaborator samples were shipped as frozen whole blood, as isolated PBMCs, or as DNA extracted from either sample type. With regard to this clone: The antigen it recognizes is unknown. No base quality information exists; no much larger clone differs at one position.

From cysteine to phenylalanine, the CDR3 is 16 amino acids long. The only DNA kept is the CDR3, 48 bases in frame from the first base. For CDR1 and CDR2, the germline V gene lists MNHNS and SASEGT. Trimming removed 1 base from V and 4 bases from J, leaving 17 bases between the germline ends. TCRbeta CDR3 regions were amplified from genomic DNA by means of the immunoSEQ Assay, a bias-controlled multiplex PCR. Under the source paper's analysis protocol: Nucleated cell counts per sample were estimated from amplification of reference gene primers within the assay. Sequence reads were collapsed and filtered to measure the absolute abundance of every unique TCRbeta CDR3 rearrangement. For each sample, productive Simpson clonality was calculated as the square root of Simpson's diversity index across productive rearrangements. Not all clones reach the TCRdb copy of this immuneACCESS table, which keeps in-frame sequences only. Checked studies attribute under half of the gap to unresolved V genes and leave the rest unexplained. The D gene and trimming were derived from the DNA, and the V and J assignments and clone size from that table. This sample gives under 500,000 clones in total; around nine tenths of them show up just once. Of the sample, approximately 4.3% is held by the ten largest clones.

The V and J genes are TRBV6-1 and TRBJ2-7; the D gene is perhaps TRBD1, from 6 matching bases. Sequenced sample: peripheral blood. This clonotype was sampled from a woman aged 25 to 39 with acute or convalescent COVID-19. The bases are TGTGCCAGCAGTGAAGTAGGGGGAAGGCCGGCGTACGAGCAGTACTTC. This gives the protein CASSEVGGRPAYEQYF.